These 26 T cell receptor beta chains came from one sample sequenced in a study of blood T cell repertoires in COVID-19. The protocol was immunoSEQ multiplex PCR, while the TCRdb copy is restricted to in-frame clones and leaves out a portion. Of more than 90,000 clones listed, around 94% are singletons. The sequenced sample was peripheral blood. Receptors were obtained from a man aged 45 to 65 with active COVID-19.

This clone was seen only once. The genes are TRBV18 and TRBJ2-5; tentatively, D is TRBD2 (6 bases). V lost 4 bases and J lost 4, with 16 bases in between. The germline CDR1 and CDR2 sequences are KGHSH and LQKENI. The CDR3 loop spans 15 amino acids. The CDR3 DNA is TGTGCCAGCTCACGAGAGATCGCCGGGGGAGAGACCCAGTACTTC. This codes for CASSREIAGGETQYF.

J is TRBJ2-2 and V is TRBV11-2, with 8 nucleotides matching TRBD1. This CDR3 has 16 residues. CDR1 and CDR2 from the germline V gene are SGHAT and FQNNGV. The junction had 10 bases not matched to a gene; V was cut back by 4 bases and J by 6 bases. CDR3 in amino acids: CASSSRRDRRPGELFF. Written as DNA, the CDR3 is TGTGCCAGCAGCTCTAGAAGGGACAGGAGACCCGGGGAGCTGTTTTTT.

The gene calls are TRBV19 and TRBJ1-5; a weak D match, TRBD1 (6 bases). The length of the CDR3 is 16 residues. In germline, CDR1 is LNHDA, CDR2 SQIVND (reference sequence). With 4 bases removed from V and 2 bases from J, the gap between germline ends came to 15 bases. CDR3 in amino acids: CASSKGQRSGNQPQHF. CDR3 sequence (DNA): TGTGCCAGTAGTAAAGGACAGCGAAGCGGCAATCAGCCCCAGCATTTT.

The chain joins TRBV20-1 to TRBJ2-1; no definite D call. V dropped 3 bases and J dropped 4 bases, with 7 bases sitting between them. The CDR3 contains 12 residues. Germline V CDR1 and CDR2: DFQATT, SNEGSKA (reference sequence). The chain's CDR3 is CSASRVYNEQFF. CDR3 sequence (DNA): TGCAGTGCTAGTCGTGTGTACAATGAGCAGTTCTTC.

The rearrangement joins TRBV5-1 to TRBJ2-1, with D tentatively TRBD2 (6 bases). The germline CDR1 and CDR2 sequences are SGHRS and YFSETQ. CDR3 length equals 11 residues. V lost 4 bases, J lost 12 bases, and 11 bases lay in between. The chain's CDR3 is CASSGERVQFF. The CDR3 DNA sequence: TGCGCCAGCAGCGGCGAGCGGGTGCAGTTCTTC.

V and J are TRBV5-1 and TRBJ2-5; maybe TRBD2 (6 bases). Looked up from germline, CDR1 is SGHRS and CDR2 is YFSETQ. The length of the CDR3 is 16 residues. V dropped 3 bases and J dropped 1 base, with 16 bases sitting between them. CDR3 protein: CASSWGRAGSQETQYF. Here the CDR3 DNA reads TGCGCCAGCAGCTGGGGCCGGGCCGGGAGCCAAGAGACCCAGTACTTC.

The genes are TRBV5-1 and TRBJ2-7; 14 bases agree with TRBD2. The V gene's germline CDR1 is SGHRS and CDR2 YFSETQ. CDR3 size: 19 residues. Trimming cost V 5 bases and J 0 bases; bases outside gene matches: 13. CDR3 region: CASSFAGLAGVRPSYEQYF. CDR3 sequence (DNA): TGCGCCAGCAGTTTCGCGGGACTAGCGGGAGTCCGCCCCTCCTACGAGCAGTACTTC.

V gene TRBV3-1 (or the pseudogene TRBV3-2) combines with J gene TRBJ1-6; D call uncertain. Germline V gene sequence: CDR1 LGHDT, CDR2 YNNKEL (reference sequence). With 0 bases removed from V and 10 bases from J, the gap between germline ends came to 13 bases. The CDR3 has 15 residues. Here the CDR3 reads CASSQESGRSSPLHF. The CDR3 coding sequence is TGTGCCAGCAGCCAAGAATCCGGTCGGAGCTCACCCCTCCACTTT.

This rearrangement joins TRBV28 to TRBJ1-2, with D tentatively TRBD1 (5 bases). The V end lost 4 bases, the J end lost 2 bases, and 14 bases lay between the germline ends. In germline, CDR1 is MDHEN, CDR2 SYDVKM. There are 15 residues in the CDR3. The CDR3 spells CASSSSGAGNYGYTF. CDR3 DNA sequence: TGTGCCAGCAGTTCCTCTGGGGCGGGAAACTATGGCTACACCTTC.

J is TRBJ2-7 and V is TRBV15, with 8 bases that match TRBD2. The V and J ends lost 4 bases and 5 bases, in that order; junction bases with no gene match: 16. Germline-derived CDR1 and CDR2 are LNHNV and YYDKDF (reference sequence). CDR3 length: 17 residues. CDR3 sequence: CATSKRGGRMGTDEQYF. In DNA form, the CDR3 reads TGTGCCACCAGCAAACGGGGGGGCCGGATGGGGACGGACGAGCAGTACTTC.

The chain links TRBV7-9 to TRBJ2-7; 8 bases are a match to TRBD1. Germline trimming cut 3 bases from V and 7 bases from J; bases unmatched to any gene: 2. The CDR3 extends over 12 amino acids. Per germline, CDR1 SEHNR and CDR2 FQNEAQ (reference sequence). The CDR3 loop reads CASSLTGEEQYF. The CDR3 region has the DNA TGTGCCAGCAGCTTGACAGGGGAGGAGCAGTACTTC.

The V and J genes are TRBV11-3 and TRBJ2-7; 10 positions match TRBD2. Germline trimming cut 1 base from V and 0 bases from J; bases unmatched to any gene: 3. Per germline, CDR1 SGHNT and CDR2 YENEEA. CDR3 length equals 16 residues. The CDR3 region is CASSLGTSGVSYEQYF. Here the CDR3 DNA reads TGTGCCAGCAGCTTAGGGACTAGCGGAGTCTCCTACGAGCAGTACTTC. Variable domain in full (rest from reference TRBV11-3 and TRBJ2-7): EAGVVQSPRYKIIEKKQPVAFWCNPISGHNTLYWYLQNLGQGPELLIRYENEEAVDDSQLPKDRFSAERLKGVDSTLKIQPAELGDSAVYLCASSLGTSGVSYEQYFGPGTRLTVT.

In its sample, this clone was seen once. This chain uses TRBV19 with TRBJ2-7; 8 nucleotides align to TRBD1. Germline lookup yields CDR1 LNHDA and CDR2 SQIVND (reference sequence). Germline trimming cut 3 bases from V and 1 base from J; bases unmatched to any gene: 5. This CDR3 has 15 residues. For the CDR3, the DNA is TGTGCCAGTAGTATGTATTGGGACAGGTCCTACGAGCAGTACTTC. The encoded protein is CASSMYWDRSYEQYF.

CDR3 bases: TGTGCCAGCAGCCTCACAGGGGCAGATACGCAGTATTTT. This gives the protein CASSLTGADTQYF. The J gene is TRBJ2-3, the V gene TRBV9; 7 bases line up with TRBD1. Per the germline V gene, CDR1 is SGDLS and CDR2 is YYNGEE. The J segment lost 4 bases and the V segment lost 4 bases, leaving 3 bases of the junction unmatched. The CDR3 loop spans 13 amino acids.

This rearrangement joins TRBV19 to TRBJ2-1; 7 bases agree with TRBD2. The CDR3 has 12 residues. The ends lost 4 bases at V and 16 bases at J; junction bases unmatched: 10. The germline V gene encodes CDR1 LNHDA and CDR2 SQIVND (reference sequence). The CDR3 bases are TGTGCCAGTAGTACCCTGGGAGCGGGGCCTTTCTTC. Translated: CASSTLGAGPFF.

The rearrangement links TRBV27 to TRBJ2-1; TRBD2 aligns across 12 bases. After removal of 4 bases from V and 8 bases from J, the junction contained 6 bases not matched to a gene. CDR1 MNHEY and CDR2 SMNVEV come from the germline V gene (reference sequence). There are 15 residues in the CDR3. The CDR3 loop is CASSWRLAGEYEQFF. The CDR3 coding sequence is TGTGCCAGCAGTTGGCGACTAGCGGGAGAATATGAGCAGTTCTTC.

This clone occurred once. This CDR3 is CASSQENLAGGGNEQFF. DNA of the CDR3: TGCGCCAGCAGCCAAGAAAATCTAGCGGGAGGAGGTAATGAGCAGTTCTTC. V usage is TRBV4-1 and J usage is TRBJ2-1; 11 bases agree with TRBD2. Germline assignment: CDR1 MGHRA and CDR2 YSYEKL. The CDR3 contains 17 residues. V trimming: 0 bases; J trimming: 7 bases; junction bases outside the gene matches: 8.

J is TRBJ2-3 and V is TRBV7-8, with 9 bases that match TRBD1. The CDR3 contains 17 residues. Germline CDR1 SGHVS, CDR2 FQNEAQ. Trimming cost V 1 base and J 2 bases; bases outside gene matches: 7. The chain's CDR3 is CASSLGGTGRFTDTQYF. CDR3 coding DNA: TGTGCCAGCAGCTTAGGGGGGACAGGGAGGTTCACAGATACGCAGTATTTT.

The J gene is TRBJ2-3, the V gene TRBV11-2, with 7 bases aligning to TRBD2. From germline, CDR1 is SGHAT and CDR2 FQNNGV. The junction had 13 bases not matched to a gene; V was cut back by 0 bases and J by 7 bases. CDR3 length: 17 amino acids. CDR3 bases: TGTGCCAGCAGCTTAGATCCGGGAGGAATTATCAGGAATACGCAGTATTTT. This encodes CASSLDPGGIIRNTQYF.

The V gene is TRBV7-2, the J gene TRBJ2-2; 8 bases are shared with TRBD1. V lost 4 bases to trimming and J lost 6 bases; unmatched junction nucleotides: 4. This CDR3 spans 14 amino acids. Germline assignment: CDR1 SGHTA and CDR2 FQGNSA. DNA for the CDR3: TGTGCCAGCAGCTCCCGACAGGGGCCCGGGGAGCTGTTTTTT. It translates to CASSSRQGPGELFF.

This chain connects TRBV28 to TRBJ1-5, with D unresolved. The CDR3 is made up of 13 amino acids. V lost 10 bases and J lost 3, with 13 bases in between. The V gene's germline CDR1 is MDHEN and CDR2 SYDVKM. The CDR3 reads CATCESDNQPQHF. For the CDR3, the DNA is TGTGCCACCTGTGAATCAGACAATCAGCCCCAGCATTTT. Variable domain in full (rest from reference TRBV28 and TRBJ1-5): DVKVTQSSRYLVKRTGEKVFLECVQDMDHENMFWYRQDPGLGLRLIYFSYDVKMKEKGDIPEGYSVSREKKERFSLILESASTNQTSMYLCATCESDNQPQHFGDGTRLSIL.

V and J are TRBV2 and TRBJ2-3; 10 bases fit TRBD2. The CDR3 runs to 15 residues. CDR1 SNHLY and CDR2 FYNNEI come from the germline V gene. The V segment lost 6 bases and the J segment 7 bases; nucleotides outside the gene matches: 10. The CDR3 loop reads CASSAPSGSRNTQYF. The CDR3 DNA reads as TGTGCCAGCAGCGCCCCTAGCGGGAGTCGAAATACGCAGTATTTT.

V gene TRBV2 combines with J gene TRBJ2-7; perhaps TRBD2 as D (6 bases). This CDR3 contains 16 residues. Between the trimmed V and J ends, which lost 3 bases and 2 bases, there was a span of 17 bases. CDR1 and CDR2 (germline): SNHLY, FYNNEI. The CDR3 coding sequence is TGTGCCAGCAGTGAGGGTACGCTAGCGAATACCTACGAGCAGTACTTC. As protein: CASSEGTLANTYEQYF.

The chain uses TRBV6-5 and TRBJ2-5, with 8 bases lining up with TRBD2. This CDR3 region has 13 residues. From germline, CDR1 is MNHEY and CDR2 SVGAGI. Trimming took 7 bases from V and 5 from J; bases not matched to a gene: 6. The CDR3 DNA follows: TGTGCCAGCAAGGTAGCGGGAAGGGAGACCCAGTACTTC. It is translated as CASKVAGRETQYF.

The chain couples TRBV12-5 to TRBJ1-4; tentative D call: TRBD1 (5 bases). The CDR3 covers 14 residues. Germline lookup yields CDR1 LGHNT and CDR2 FRNRAP. V gave up 6 bases and J gave up 13 bases, with 21 bases separating them. The CDR3 DNA reads as TGTGCTAGTGGCACGGGGACTTTCCAACAGCTACTGTTTTTT. Protein product: CASGTGTFQQLLFF.

In its sample, this clone was seen a few times. This chain connects TRBV28 to TRBJ2-7; TRBD2 matches at 8 bases. From germline, CDR1 is MDHEN and CDR2 SYDVKM. J was trimmed by 3 bases and V by 2 bases; bases with no gene match: 3. This CDR3 region has 14 residues. CDR3 DNA: TGTGCCAGCAGTTTAGCGGGAGGTGTCTACGAGCAGTACTTC. It is translated as CASSLAGGVYEQYF.